The 30 T cell receptor beta chains given below trace back to one sample, sequenced in a study of blood T cell repertoires in COVID-19. Clones were read by immunoSEQ multiplex PCR, and TCRdb kept only the in-frame ones, dropping some. The repertoire holds approximately 240,000 clones, with approximately 80% as singletons. The sequenced material came from peripheral blood. The receptor source for this set is a woman aged 40 to 50 with active or convalescent COVID-19.

V gene TRBV5-1 combines with J gene TRBJ2-3, with TRBD2 identical over 9 bases. The J segment lost 3 bases and the V segment lost 2 bases, leaving 4 bases of the junction unmatched. Germline V gives CDR1 SGHRS, CDR2 YFSETQ. The CDR3 runs to 15 residues. DNA of the CDR3: TGCGCCAGCAGCTTTAGCGGGGGCCCTACAGATACGCAGTATTTT. Translated: CASSFSGGPTDTQYF.

V is TRBV7-9 and J is TRBJ2-1; 7 bases agree with TRBD1. CDR1 is SEHNR, CDR2 FQNEAQ, per germline (reference sequence). J was trimmed by 3 bases and V by 4 bases; bases with no gene match: 0. CDR3 length equals 13 residues. The CDR3 coding sequence is TGTGCCAGCAGCTGGGACAGCTACAATGAGCAGTTCTTC. Translated, it gives CASSWDSYNEQFF. Full variable domain (outside the CDR3, taken from reference TRBV7-9 and TRBJ2-1): DTGVSQNPRHKITKRGQNVTFRCDPISEHNRLYWYRQTLGQGPEFLTYFQNEAQLEKSRLLSDRFSAERPKGSFSTLEIQRTEQGDSAMYLCASSWDSYNEQFFGPGTRLTVL.

Concerning this clone: The sample contains more than one DNA sequence encoding this CDR3. V usage is TRBV7-2 and J usage is TRBJ1-3; 7 bases agree with TRBD1. With 2 bases clipped from V and 4 bases from J, the junction kept 5 bases outside the gene matches. Germline CDR1 and CDR2: SGHTA and FQGNSA. The CDR3 totals 15 residues. CDR3 nucleotide sequence: TGTGCCAGCAGCTTAACGGGAGGGGGCGGAAACACCATATATTTT. Protein sequence: CASSLTGGGGNTIYF.

V usage is TRBV25-1 and J usage is TRBJ2-7, with D perhaps matching TRBD1 (6 bases). This CDR3 is 12 amino acids long. Trimming cost V 6 bases and J 2 bases, with 8 bases left between them. Germline V gene sequence: CDR1 MGHDK, CDR2 SYGVNS. The CDR3 sequence: CASRDSAYEQYF. CDR3 bases: TGTGCCAGCAGGGACAGTGCCTACGAGCAGTACTTC.

This rearrangement joins TRBV27 to TRBJ2-3; 8 bases line up with TRBD1. V lost 8 bases to trimming and J lost 6 bases; unmatched junction nucleotides: 7. Germline V gene lookup returns CDR1 MNHEY and CDR2 SMNVEV (reference sequence). CDR3 length equals 13 residues. The DNA for the CDR3 is TGTGCCAGCCTCGGACAGGGAGGCGATACGCAGTATTTT. It is translated as CASLGQGGDTQYF.

This clone was counted a single time. The V gene is TRBV2, the J gene TRBJ1-2, with TRBD1 identical over 9 bases. V trimming: 6 bases; J trimming: 8 bases; junction bases outside the gene matches: 10. The germline gives CDR1 SNHLY, CDR2 FYNNEI. The CDR3 consists of 14 residues. The CDR3 is CASRRGQGNEGYTF. In DNA, the CDR3 is TGTGCCAGCAGGAGGGGACAGGGAAACGAGGGCTACACCTTC.

This clone came up a few times. The rearrangement uses TRBV10-2 and TRBJ2-1; tentative D call: TRBD1 (6 bases). V gave up 6 bases and J gave up 4 bases, with 10 bases separating them. Germline V gives CDR1 WSHSY, CDR2 SAAADI. This CDR3 has 13 residues. The CDR3 here is CASSVQGYNEQFF. DNA for the CDR3: TGCGCCAGCAGCGTCCAGGGGTACAATGAGCAGTTCTTC.

The rearrangement uses TRBV9 and TRBJ1-2, with TRBD1 as a possible D gene (6 bases). The length of the CDR3 is 16 residues. V was cut by 3 bases and J by 7 bases, with 22 bases left in between. Germline-derived CDR1 and CDR2 are SGDLS and YYNGEE. The CDR3 DNA follows: TGTGCCAGCAGCGCCGAGACAGGTTTCCCCCCAAGTGGCTACACCTTC. Its translation is CASSAETGFPPSGYTF.

This clone was found a few times. The CDR3 sequence is CASSPRTGQGPYSPLHF. The CDR3 DNA sequence: TGTGCCAGCAGCCCCAGGACAGGCCAGGGCCCCTATTCACCCCTCCACTTT. The gene calls are TRBV3-1 (or the pseudogene TRBV3-2) and TRBJ1-6, with TRBD1 matching 7 bases. V lost 4 bases to trimming and J lost 8 bases; unmatched junction nucleotides: 14. The CDR3 has 17 residues. The germline V gene has CDR1 LGHDT and CDR2 YNNKEL (reference sequence).

This chain connects TRBV14 to TRBJ2-3, with D perhaps matching TRBD2 (6 bases). V lost 1 base and J lost 3, with 8 bases in between. Germline V gives CDR1 SGHDN, CDR2 FVKESK. There are 14 residues in the CDR3. Written as DNA, the CDR3 is TGTGCCAGCAGCCAAGCCGCGGGGACAGATACGCAGTATTTT. Protein sequence: CASSQAAGTDTQYF.

The V call is TRBV19, the J call TRBJ1-4; D possibly corresponds to TRBD1 (5 bases). Trimming removed 1 base at V and 2 bases at J, with 11 bases between. This CDR3 comprises 16 residues. Germline assignment: CDR1 LNHDA and CDR2 SQIVND (reference sequence). This chain's CDR3 is CASSIGFRGTNEKLFF. For the CDR3, the DNA is TGTGCCAGTAGTATAGGTTTTCGGGGGACTAATGAAAAACTGTTTTTT.

The CDR3 coding sequence is TGTGCCAGCAGTTTGCCGTTACAGCGGGGGGGGGCATACGAGCAGTACTTC. Its protein product is CASSLPLQRGGAYEQYF. This chain connects TRBV27 to TRBJ2-7; 10 bases align to TRBD2. V shed 3 bases and J 4 bases; nucleotides not matched to a gene: 12. Germline CDR1 and CDR2: MNHEY and SMNVEV (reference sequence). The CDR3 consists of 17 residues.

The chain links TRBV25-1 to TRBJ1-1, with no clear D. The CDR3 runs to 12 residues. The V end was cut by 6 bases, the J end by 0 bases, with 5 bases between. Per germline, CDR1 MGHDK and CDR2 SYGVNS. CDR3 nucleotides: TGTGCCAGCAGACAGCTGAACACTGAAGCTTTCTTT. This translates into CASRQLNTEAFF.

In its sample, this clone was seen a few times. The CDR3 spells CASRGLGLYEAFF. The DNA of the CDR3 is TGCGCCAGCAGGGGTCTGGGACTGTATGAAGCTTTCTTT. The V gene is TRBV5-1, the J gene TRBJ1-1, with D tentatively TRBD1 (5 bases). This CDR3 spans 13 amino acids. Germline lookup yields CDR1 SGHRS and CDR2 YFSETQ. Trimming stripped 5 bases from V and 7 bases from J, with 15 bases between.

J is TRBJ1-6 and V is TRBV5-1; TRBD1 matches at 9 bases. The CDR3 totals 16 residues. The germline CDR1 and CDR2 sequences are SGHRS and YFSETQ. Losses at the gene ends were 5 bases for V and 7 bases for J; bases not matched to a gene: 10. This CDR3 is CASSLRDRANNSPLHF. The DNA of the CDR3 is TGCGCCAGCAGTTTACGGGACAGGGCTAACAATTCACCCCTCCACTTT.

V and J are TRBV11-2 and TRBJ2-7; 7 positions agree with TRBD1. Unmatched junction bases numbered 5, after V lost 6 bases and J lost 0 bases. From germline, CDR1 is SGHAT and CDR2 FQNNGV. The CDR3 has 14 amino acids. Here the CDR3 reads CASRQRGHSYEQYV. The DNA for the CDR3 is TGTGCCAGCAGGCAGAGGGGGCACTCCTACGAGCAGTACGTC.

This chain uses TRBV5-1 with TRBJ2-2; 8 nucleotides agree with TRBD2. Germline V lookup: CDR1 SGHRS, CDR2 YFSETQ. The CDR3 spans 16 residues. Germline trimming cut 3 bases from V and 0 bases from J; bases unmatched to any gene: 4. The CDR3 reads CASSSSSGSNTGELFF. The CDR3 DNA follows: TGCGCCAGCAGCTCCTCTAGCGGGTCGAACACCGGGGAGCTGTTTTTT.

The sample holds one count of this clone. The chain joins TRBV6-5 to TRBJ1-2; 8 nucleotides align to TRBD1. V gave up 6 bases and J gave up 3 bases; unmatched junction bases: 3. CDR3 length equals 13 residues. In germline, CDR1 is MNHEY, CDR2 SVGAGI. CDR3 region: CASSATGDYGYTF. The CDR3 region has the DNA TGTGCCAGCAGCGCGACAGGGGACTATGGCTACACCTTC.

The table lists this clone with many counts. CDR3 coding DNA: TGTGCCAGTAGAACGAGCTCACAGCTTTTCTATGGCTACACCTTC. Translated: CASRTSSQLFYGYTF. The chain recombines TRBV19 with TRBJ1-2; D not certain. Trimming shortened V by 6 bases and J by 4 bases, and 18 bases separated the two germline ends. The CDR3 is 15 residues long. The germline V gene has CDR1 LNHDA and CDR2 SQIVND (reference sequence).

V is TRBV5-1 and J is TRBJ2-3, with TRBD2 identical over 12 bases. The J segment lost 2 bases and the V segment lost 4 bases, leaving 5 bases of the junction unmatched. The CDR3 is 16 residues long. Germline V lookup: CDR1 SGHRS, CDR2 YFSETQ. The CDR3 DNA follows: TGCGCCAGCAGCAAACTAGCGGGGGGACCCACAGATACGCAGTATTTT. As protein: CASSKLAGGPTDTQYF.

J is TRBJ2-3 and V is TRBV11-2; TRBD2 agrees at 8 bases. The V and J ends lost 4 bases and 5 bases, in that order; junction bases with no gene match: 14. The CDR3 consists of 17 residues. CDR1 and CDR2 from the germline V gene are SGHAT and FQNNGV. The CDR3 nucleotides read TGTGCCAGCAGCTCTAAAGTGATCGGGGGGGGAGAAGATACGCAGTATTTT. Protein sequence: CASSSKVIGGGEDTQYF.

CDR3 in amino acids: CASSFSGPEAFF. The CDR3 nucleotides read TGTGCCAGCAGCTTTTCAGGCCCTGAAGCTTTCTTT. The rearrangement uses TRBV5-6 and TRBJ1-1, with no clear D. Trimming pared 2 bases from V and 6 bases from J, leaving 8 bases between. The CDR3 totals 12 residues. Germline V gene lookup returns CDR1 SGHDT and CDR2 YYEEEE.

The rearrangement links TRBV30 to TRBJ1-1; 8 nucleotides line up with TRBD1. The V and J ends lost 3 bases and 11 bases, in that order; junction bases with no gene match: 8. This CDR3 contains 12 residues. Germline V gene data show CDR1 as GTSNPN and CDR2 as SVGIG (reference sequence). The CDR3 protein is CAWSQGAHNAFF. CDR3 nucleotide sequence: TGTGCCTGGAGCCAGGGGGCTCACAACGCTTTCTTT.

The CDR3 DNA sequence: TGTGCCACCAGTGACCCAGGTCCCTCCTACAATGAGCAGTTCTTC. Translation: CATSDPGPSYNEQFF. This chain connects TRBV24-1 to TRBJ2-1, with D uncertain. The CDR3 totals 15 residues. Germline CDR1 and CDR2: KGHDR and SFDVKD. V shed 4 bases and J shed 0 bases, with 9 bases lying between them.

The chain has TRBV3-1 (or the pseudogene TRBV3-2) and TRBJ2-3; 9 bases fit TRBD1. CDR3 length: 19 residues. The trim removed 4 bases at V and 0 bases at J, leaving 14 bases unmatched. Germline V gene data show CDR1 as LGHDT and CDR2 as YNNKEL (reference sequence). Written as DNA, the CDR3 is TGTGCCAGCAGCCCGCCAGTGGACAGGGGAAAGCCTAGCACAGATACGCAGTATTTT. It codes for CASSPPVDRGKPSTDTQYF.

This clone was picked up a small number of times. The chain joins TRBV28 to TRBJ1-5, with TRBD1 as a possible D gene (5 bases). The CDR3 totals 12 residues. CDR1 and CDR2 from the germline V gene are MDHEN and SYDVKM. Deletions cut 6 bases from V and 9 bases from J, with 12 bases between. As DNA, the CDR3 is TGTGCCAGCAGCTGGCTGGGGGGGCCCCAGCATTTT. Translation gives CASSWLGGPQHF.

The genes are TRBV18 and TRBJ1-1, with D maybe TRBD1 (6 bases). From germline, CDR1 is KGHSH and CDR2 LQKENI. The V gene lost 3 bases and the J gene lost 3 bases, with 17 bases spanning the gap. The length of the CDR3 is 16 residues. CDR3 DNA sequence: TGTGCCAGCTCACCCCCTTGGGGGGGCCGGGACACTGAAGCTTTCTTT. This sequence encodes CASSPPWGGRDTEAFF.

V is TRBV7-3 and J is TRBJ1-1, with 8 positions matching TRBD1. The CDR3 contains 14 residues. V was clipped by 2 bases and J by 6 bases; unmatched bases: 5. Germline assignment: CDR1 SGHTA and CDR2 FQGTGA. The CDR3 DNA reads TGTGCCAGCAGCTTACAGGGGGCGGCCGCTGAAGCTTTCTTT. Translating it yields CASSLQGAAAEAFF.

The V gene is TRBV3-1 (or the pseudogene TRBV3-2), the J gene TRBJ2-3; 8 bases are a match to TRBD1. In germline, CDR1 is LGHDT, CDR2 YNNKEL (reference sequence). J lost 5 bases, V lost 1 base, and 2 bases had no gene match. This CDR3 has 14 amino acids. The CDR3 DNA is TGTGCCAGCAGCCAAGGACAGGGGAGAGATACGCAGTATTTT. Translating gives CASSQGQGRDTQYF.

The V and J genes are TRBV7-3 and TRBJ2-1; the D gene is possibly TRBD1 (6 bases). The V gene lost 2 bases and the J gene lost 5 bases, with 13 bases spanning the gap. Germline CDR1 SGHTA, CDR2 FQGTGA. The CDR3 has 15 amino acids. The CDR3 sequence: CASSLSRGYDNEQFF. The CDR3 nucleotides read TGTGCCAGCAGCTTATCTAGGGGGTATGACAATGAGCAGTTCTTC.